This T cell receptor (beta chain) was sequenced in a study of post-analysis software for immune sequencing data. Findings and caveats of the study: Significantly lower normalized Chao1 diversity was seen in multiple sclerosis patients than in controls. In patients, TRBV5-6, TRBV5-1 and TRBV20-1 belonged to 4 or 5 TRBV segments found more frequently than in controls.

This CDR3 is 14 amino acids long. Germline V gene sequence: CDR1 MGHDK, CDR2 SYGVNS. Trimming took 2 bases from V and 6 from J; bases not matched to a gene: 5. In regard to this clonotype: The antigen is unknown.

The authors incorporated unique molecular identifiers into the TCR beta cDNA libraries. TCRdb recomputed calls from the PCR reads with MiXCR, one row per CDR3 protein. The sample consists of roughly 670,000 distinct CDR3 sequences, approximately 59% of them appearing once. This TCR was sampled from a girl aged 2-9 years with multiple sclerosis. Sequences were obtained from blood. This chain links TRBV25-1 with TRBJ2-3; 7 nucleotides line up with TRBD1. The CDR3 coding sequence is TGTGCCAGCAGTGAAGACAGGGCCCGGGATACGCAGTATTTT. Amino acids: CASSEDRARDTQYF.